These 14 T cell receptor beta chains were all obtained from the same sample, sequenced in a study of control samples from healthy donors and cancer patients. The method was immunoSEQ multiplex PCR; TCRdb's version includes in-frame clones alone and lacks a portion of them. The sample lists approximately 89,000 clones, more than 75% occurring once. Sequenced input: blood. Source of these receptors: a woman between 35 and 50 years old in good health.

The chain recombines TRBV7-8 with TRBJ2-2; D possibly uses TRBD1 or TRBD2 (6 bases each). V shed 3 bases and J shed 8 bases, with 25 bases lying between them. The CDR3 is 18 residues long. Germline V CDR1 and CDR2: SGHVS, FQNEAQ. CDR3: CASSFPGGVSLTGGELFF. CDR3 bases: TGTGCCAGCAGCTTCCCCGGGGGCGTCAGTCTAACGGGTGGGGAGCTGTTTTTT. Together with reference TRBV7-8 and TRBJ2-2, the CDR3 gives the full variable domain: GAGVSQSPRYKVAKRGQDVALRCDPISGHVSLFWYQQALGQGPEFLTYFQNEAQLDKSGLPSDRFFAERPEGSVSTLKIQRTQQEDSAVYLCASSFPGGVSLTGGELFFGEGSRLTVL.

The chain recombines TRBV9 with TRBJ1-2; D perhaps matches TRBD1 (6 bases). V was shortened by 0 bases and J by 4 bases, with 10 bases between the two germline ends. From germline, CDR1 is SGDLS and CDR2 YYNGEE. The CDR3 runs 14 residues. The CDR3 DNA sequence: TGTGCCAGCAGCGTAGCAGGGGCCGGCTATGGCTACACCTTC. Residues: CASSVAGAGYGYTF.

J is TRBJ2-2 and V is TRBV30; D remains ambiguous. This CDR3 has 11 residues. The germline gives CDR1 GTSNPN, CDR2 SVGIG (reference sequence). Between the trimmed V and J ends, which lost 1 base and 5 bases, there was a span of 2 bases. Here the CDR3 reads CAWSGTGELFF. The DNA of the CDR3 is TGTGCCTGGAGTGGGACCGGGGAGCTGTTTTTT.

The CDR3 nucleotides are TGTGCCAGCAGCGTTAATGGCAGGCCTGCGGAGGGGAACACTGAAGCTTTCTTT. Translation gives CASSVNGRPAEGNTEAFF. The V and J genes are TRBV9 and TRBJ1-1; no reliable D call. CDR3 length: 18 amino acids. Trimming took 2 bases from V and 1 from J, leaving 21 bases between them. Germline CDR1 is SGDLS and CDR2 is YYNGEE.

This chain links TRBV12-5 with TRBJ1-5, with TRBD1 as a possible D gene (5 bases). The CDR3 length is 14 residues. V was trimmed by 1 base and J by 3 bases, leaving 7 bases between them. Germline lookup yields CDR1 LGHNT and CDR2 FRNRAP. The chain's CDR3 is CASGLGQPNQPQHF. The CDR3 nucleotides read TGTGCTAGTGGTTTGGGACAGCCCAATCAGCCCCAGCATTTT.

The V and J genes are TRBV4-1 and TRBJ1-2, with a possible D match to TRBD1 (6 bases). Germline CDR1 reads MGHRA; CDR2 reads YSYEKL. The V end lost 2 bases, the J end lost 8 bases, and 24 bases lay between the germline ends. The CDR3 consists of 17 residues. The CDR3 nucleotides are TGCGCCAGCAGCCAATTGGGGGCGGGCTCAACGCGGGAAGGCTACACCTTC. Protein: CASSQLGAGSTREGYTF.

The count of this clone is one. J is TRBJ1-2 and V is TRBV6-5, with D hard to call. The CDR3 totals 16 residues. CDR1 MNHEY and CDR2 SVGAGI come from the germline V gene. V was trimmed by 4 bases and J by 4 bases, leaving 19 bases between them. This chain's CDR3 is CASSSNGWADGYGYTF. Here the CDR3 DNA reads TGTGCCAGCAGTTCCAACGGGTGGGCCGATGGCTATGGCTACACCTTC.

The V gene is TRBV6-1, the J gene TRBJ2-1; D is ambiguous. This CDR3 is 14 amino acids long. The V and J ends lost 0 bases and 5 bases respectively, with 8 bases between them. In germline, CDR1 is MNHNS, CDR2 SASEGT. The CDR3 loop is CASSEAGIHNEQFF. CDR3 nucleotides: TGTGCCAGCAGTGAAGCTGGGATTCACAATGAGCAGTTCTTC.

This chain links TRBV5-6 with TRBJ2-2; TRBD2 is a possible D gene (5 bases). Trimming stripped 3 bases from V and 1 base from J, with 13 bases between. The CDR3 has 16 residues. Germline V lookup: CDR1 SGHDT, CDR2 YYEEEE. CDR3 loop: CASSSWGDQNTGELFF. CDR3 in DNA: TGTGCCAGCAGCTCTTGGGGAGATCAGAACACCGGGGAGCTGTTTTTT.

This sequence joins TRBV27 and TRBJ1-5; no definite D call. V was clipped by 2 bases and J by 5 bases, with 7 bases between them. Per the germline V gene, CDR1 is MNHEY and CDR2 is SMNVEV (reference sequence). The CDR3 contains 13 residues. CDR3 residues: CASSLTTDQPQHF. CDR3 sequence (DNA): TGTGCCAGCAGTTTAACCACAGATCAGCCCCAGCATTTT.

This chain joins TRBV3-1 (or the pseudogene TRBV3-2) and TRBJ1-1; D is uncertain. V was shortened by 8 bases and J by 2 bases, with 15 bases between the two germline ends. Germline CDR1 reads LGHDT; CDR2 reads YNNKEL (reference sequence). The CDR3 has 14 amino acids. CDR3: CASRGPTPNTEAFF. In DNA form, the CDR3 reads TGTGCCAGCCGAGGGCCGACGCCCAACACTGAAGCTTTCTTT.

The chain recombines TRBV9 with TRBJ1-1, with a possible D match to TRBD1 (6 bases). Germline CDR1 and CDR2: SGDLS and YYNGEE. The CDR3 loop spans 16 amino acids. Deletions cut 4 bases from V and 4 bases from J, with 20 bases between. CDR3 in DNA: TGTGCCAGCAGCCCCCGAGTCCCAGGGGAAGGCACTGAAGCTTTCTTT. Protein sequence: CASSPRVPGEGTEAFF.

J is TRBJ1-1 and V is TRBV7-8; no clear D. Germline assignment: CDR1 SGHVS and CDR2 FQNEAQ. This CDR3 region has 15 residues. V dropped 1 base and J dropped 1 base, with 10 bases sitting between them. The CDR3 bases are TGTGCCAGCAGCTTAGGGATGGGGTGGAACACTGAAGCTTTCTTT. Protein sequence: CASSLGMGWNTEAFF.

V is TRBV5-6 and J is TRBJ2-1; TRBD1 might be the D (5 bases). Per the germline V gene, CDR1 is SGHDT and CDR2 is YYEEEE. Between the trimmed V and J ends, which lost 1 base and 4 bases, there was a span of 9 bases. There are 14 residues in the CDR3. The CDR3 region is CASSLSGLYNEQFF. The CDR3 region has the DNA TGTGCCAGCAGCTTGTCAGGGTTATACAATGAGCAGTTCTTC. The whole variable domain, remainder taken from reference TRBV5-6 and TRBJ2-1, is DAGVTQSPTHLIKTRGQQVTLRCSPKSGHDTVSWYQQALGQGPQFIFQYYEEEERQRGNFPDRFSGHQFPNYSSELNVNALLLGDSALYLCASSLSGLYNEQFFGPGTRLTVL.